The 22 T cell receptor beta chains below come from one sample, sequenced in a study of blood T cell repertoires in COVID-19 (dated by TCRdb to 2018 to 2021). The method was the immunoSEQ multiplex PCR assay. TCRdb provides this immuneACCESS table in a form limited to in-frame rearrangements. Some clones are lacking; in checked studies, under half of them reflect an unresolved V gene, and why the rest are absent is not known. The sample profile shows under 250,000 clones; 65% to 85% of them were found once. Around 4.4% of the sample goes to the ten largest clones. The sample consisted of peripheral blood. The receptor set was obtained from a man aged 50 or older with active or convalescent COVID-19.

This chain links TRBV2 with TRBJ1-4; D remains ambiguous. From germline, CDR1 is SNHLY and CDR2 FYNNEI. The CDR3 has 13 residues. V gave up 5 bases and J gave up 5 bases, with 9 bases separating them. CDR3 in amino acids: CASSFTNNEKLFF. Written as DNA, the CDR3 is TGTGCCAGCAGTTTTACTAACAATGAAAAACTGTTTTTT. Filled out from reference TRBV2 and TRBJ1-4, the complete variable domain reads EPEVTQTPSHQVTQMGQEVILRCVPISNHLYFYWYRQILGQKVEFLVSFYNNEISEKSEIFDDQFSVERPDGSNFTLKIRSTKLEDSAMYFCASSFTNNEKLFFGSGTQLSVL.

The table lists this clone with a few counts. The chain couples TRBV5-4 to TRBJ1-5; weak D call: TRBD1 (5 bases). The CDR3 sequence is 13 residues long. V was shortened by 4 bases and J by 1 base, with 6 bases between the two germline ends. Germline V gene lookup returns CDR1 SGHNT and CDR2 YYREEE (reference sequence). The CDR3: CASSAGSNQPQHF. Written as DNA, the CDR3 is TGTGCCAGCAGCGCAGGGAGCAATCAGCCCCAGCATTTT.

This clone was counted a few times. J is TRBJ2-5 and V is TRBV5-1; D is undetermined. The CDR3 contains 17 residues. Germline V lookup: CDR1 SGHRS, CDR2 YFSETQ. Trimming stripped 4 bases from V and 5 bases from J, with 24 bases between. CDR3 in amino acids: CASSSVGVNLFGETQYF. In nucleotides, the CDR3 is TGCGCCAGCAGCAGCGTCGGAGTTAACCTATTTGGGGAGACCCAGTACTTC.

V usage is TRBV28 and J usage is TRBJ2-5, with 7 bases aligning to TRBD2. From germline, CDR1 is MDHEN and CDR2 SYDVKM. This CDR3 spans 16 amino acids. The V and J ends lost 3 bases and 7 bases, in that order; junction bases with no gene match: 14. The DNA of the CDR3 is TGTGCCAGCAGTTTGTATTTGAGCGGGGACCTCGGGACCCAGTACTTC. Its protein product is CASSLYLSGDLGTQYF.

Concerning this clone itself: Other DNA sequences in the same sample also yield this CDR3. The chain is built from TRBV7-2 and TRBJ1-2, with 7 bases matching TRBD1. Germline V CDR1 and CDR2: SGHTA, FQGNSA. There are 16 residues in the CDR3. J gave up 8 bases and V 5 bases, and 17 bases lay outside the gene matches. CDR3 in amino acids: CASSGALGRGIGGYTF. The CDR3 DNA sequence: TGTGCCAGCAGCGGGGCCTTGGGCAGGGGGATAGGGGGCTACACCTTC.

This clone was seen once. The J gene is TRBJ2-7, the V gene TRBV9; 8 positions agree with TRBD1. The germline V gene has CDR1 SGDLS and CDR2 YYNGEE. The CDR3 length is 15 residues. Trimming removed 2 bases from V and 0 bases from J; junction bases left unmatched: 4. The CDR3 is CASSVGTGTSYEQYF. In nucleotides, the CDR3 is TGTGCCAGCAGCGTCGGGACAGGTACCTCCTACGAGCAGTACTTC.

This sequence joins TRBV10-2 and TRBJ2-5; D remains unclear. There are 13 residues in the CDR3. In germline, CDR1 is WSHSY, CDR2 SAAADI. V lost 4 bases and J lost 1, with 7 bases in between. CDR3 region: CASSGGSQETQYF. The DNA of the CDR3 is TGCGCCAGCAGTGGAGGCAGCCAAGAGACCCAGTACTTC.

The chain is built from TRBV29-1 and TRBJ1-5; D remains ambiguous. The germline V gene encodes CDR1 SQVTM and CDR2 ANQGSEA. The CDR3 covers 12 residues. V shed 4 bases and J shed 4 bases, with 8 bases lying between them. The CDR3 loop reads CSVGGGNQPQHF. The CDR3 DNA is TGCAGCGTTGGAGGAGGGAATCAGCCCCAGCATTTT. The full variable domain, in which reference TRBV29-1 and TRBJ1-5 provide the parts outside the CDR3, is SAVISQKPSRDICQRGTSLTIQCQVDSQVTMMFWYRQQPGQSLTLIATANQGSEATYESGFVIDKFPISRPNLTFSTLTVSNMSPEDSSIYLCSVGGGNQPQHFGDGTRLSIL.

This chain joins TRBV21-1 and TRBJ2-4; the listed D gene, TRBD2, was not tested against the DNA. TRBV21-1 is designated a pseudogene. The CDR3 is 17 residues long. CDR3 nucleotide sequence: TGTGCCAGCAGCAAAGCTCGGGGGGTCTTCGCCAAAAACATTCAGTACTTC. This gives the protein CASSKARGVFAKNIQYF.

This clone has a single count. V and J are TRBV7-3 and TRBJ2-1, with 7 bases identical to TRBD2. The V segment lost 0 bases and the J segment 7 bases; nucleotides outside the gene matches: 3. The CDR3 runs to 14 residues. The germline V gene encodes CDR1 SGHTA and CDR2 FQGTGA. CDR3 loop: CASSLTGGNNEQFF. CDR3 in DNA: TGTGCCAGCAGCTTAACGGGGGGGAATAATGAGCAGTTCTTC.

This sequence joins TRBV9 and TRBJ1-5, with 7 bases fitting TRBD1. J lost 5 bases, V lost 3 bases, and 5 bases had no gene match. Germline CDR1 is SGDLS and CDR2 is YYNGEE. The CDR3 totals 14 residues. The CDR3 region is CASSAGTDDQPQHF. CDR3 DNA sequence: TGTGCCAGCAGCGCCGGGACAGACGATCAGCCCCAGCATTTT.

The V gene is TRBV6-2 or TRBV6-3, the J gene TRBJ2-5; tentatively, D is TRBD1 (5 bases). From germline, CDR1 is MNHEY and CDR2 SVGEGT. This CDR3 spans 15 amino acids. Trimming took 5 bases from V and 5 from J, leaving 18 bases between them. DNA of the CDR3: TGTGCCAGCAGTACACAGGTGGTCGATGAGGAGACCCAGTACTTC. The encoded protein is CASSTQVVDEETQYF.

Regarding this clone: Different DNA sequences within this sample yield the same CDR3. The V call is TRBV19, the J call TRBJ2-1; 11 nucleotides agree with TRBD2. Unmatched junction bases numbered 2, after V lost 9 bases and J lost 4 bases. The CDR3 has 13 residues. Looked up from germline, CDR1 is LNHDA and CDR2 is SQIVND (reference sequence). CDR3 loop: CASRTSGYNEQFF. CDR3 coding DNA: TGTGCCAGCCGGACTAGCGGGTACAATGAGCAGTTCTTC.

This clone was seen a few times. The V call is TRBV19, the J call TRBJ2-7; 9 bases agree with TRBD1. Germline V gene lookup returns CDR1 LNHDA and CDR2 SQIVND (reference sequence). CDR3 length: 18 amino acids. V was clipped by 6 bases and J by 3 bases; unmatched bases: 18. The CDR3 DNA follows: TGTGCCAGTAGCCCGGGACAGGGTTGGATTATAAGCATCTACGAGCAGTACTTC. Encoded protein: CASSPGQGWIISIYEQYF.

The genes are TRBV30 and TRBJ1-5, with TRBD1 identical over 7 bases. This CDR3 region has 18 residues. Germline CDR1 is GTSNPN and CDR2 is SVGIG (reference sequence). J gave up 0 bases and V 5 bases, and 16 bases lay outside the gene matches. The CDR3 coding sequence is TGTGCCTGGTTGTTTTGGGACAGAAATCAAGGTAGCAATCAGCCCCAGCATTTT. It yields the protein CAWLFWDRNQGSNQPQHF.

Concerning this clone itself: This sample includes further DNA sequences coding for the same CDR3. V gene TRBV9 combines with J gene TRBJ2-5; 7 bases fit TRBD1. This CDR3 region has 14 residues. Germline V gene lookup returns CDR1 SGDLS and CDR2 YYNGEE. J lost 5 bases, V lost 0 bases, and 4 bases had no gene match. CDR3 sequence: CASSVGRGQETQYF. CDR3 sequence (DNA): TGTGCCAGCAGCGTAGGCAGGGGACAGGAGACCCAGTACTTC.

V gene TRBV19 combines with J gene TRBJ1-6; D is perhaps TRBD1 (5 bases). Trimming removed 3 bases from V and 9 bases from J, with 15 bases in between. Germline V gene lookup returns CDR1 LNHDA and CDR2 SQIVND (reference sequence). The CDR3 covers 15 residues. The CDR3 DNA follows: TGTGCCAGTAGTATCTCGGGGGATTTAGGTTCACCCCTCCACTTT. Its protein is CASSISGDLGSPLHF.

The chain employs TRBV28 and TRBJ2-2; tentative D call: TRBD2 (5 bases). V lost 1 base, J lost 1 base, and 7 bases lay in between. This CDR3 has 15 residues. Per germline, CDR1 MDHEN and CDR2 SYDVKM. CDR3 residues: CASSLYRENTGELFF. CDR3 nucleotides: TGTGCCAGCAGTTTATACCGGGAGAACACCGGGGAGCTGTTTTTT.

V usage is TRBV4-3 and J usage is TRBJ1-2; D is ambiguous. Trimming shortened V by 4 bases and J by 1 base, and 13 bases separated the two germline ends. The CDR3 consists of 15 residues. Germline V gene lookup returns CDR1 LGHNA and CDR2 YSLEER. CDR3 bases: TGCGCCAGCAGCCCCCGACATGATGGTAACTATGGCTACACCTTC. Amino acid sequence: CASSPRHDGNYGYTF.

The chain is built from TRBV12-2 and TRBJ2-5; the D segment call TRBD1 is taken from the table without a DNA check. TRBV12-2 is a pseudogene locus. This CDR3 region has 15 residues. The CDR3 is CASRLVSAGRETQYF. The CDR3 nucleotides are TGTGCAAGTCGCTTAGTCAGCGCAGGGCGAGAGACCCAGTACTTC.

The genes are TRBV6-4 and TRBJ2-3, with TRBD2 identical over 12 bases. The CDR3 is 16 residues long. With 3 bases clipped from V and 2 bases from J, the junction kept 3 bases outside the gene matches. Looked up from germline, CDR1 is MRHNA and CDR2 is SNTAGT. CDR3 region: CASSELAGGITDTQYF. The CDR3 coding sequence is TGTGCCAGCAGTGAGCTAGCGGGGGGGATCACAGATACGCAGTATTTT.

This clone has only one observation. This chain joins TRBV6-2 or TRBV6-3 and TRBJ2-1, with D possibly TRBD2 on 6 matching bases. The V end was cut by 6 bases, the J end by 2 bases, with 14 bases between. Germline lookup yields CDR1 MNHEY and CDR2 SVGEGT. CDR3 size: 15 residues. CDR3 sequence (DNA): TGTGCCAGCAGCCAGGATAGCGGAACCTACAATGAGCAGTTCTTC. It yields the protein CASSQDSGTYNEQFF.